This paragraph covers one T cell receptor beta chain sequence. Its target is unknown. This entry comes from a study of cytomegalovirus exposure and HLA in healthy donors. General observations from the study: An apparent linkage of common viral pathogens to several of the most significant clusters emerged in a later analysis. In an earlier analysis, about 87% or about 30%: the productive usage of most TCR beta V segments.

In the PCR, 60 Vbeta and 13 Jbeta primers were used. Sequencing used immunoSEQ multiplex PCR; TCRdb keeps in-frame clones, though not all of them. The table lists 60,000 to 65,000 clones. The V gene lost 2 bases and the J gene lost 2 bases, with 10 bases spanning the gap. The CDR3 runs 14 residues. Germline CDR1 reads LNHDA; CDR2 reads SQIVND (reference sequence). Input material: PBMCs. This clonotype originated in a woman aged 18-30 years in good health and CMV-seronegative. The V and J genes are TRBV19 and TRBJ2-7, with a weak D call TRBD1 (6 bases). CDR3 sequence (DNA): TGTGCCAGTAGTATAAGGGCAGGGGCCTACGAGCAGTACTTC. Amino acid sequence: CASSIRAGAYEQYF.